Here is one TCR beta chain with its context. The CDR3 consists of 17 residues. Between the trimmed V and J ends, which lost 0 bases and 1 base, there was a span of 13 bases. Germline V gene data show CDR1 as SGHVS and CDR2 as FNYEAQ. The data derive from a study of blood T cell repertoires in COVID-19. Study-level information: Samples taken during acute and convalescent COVID-19 were collected in the United States, Italy and Spain. Nucleic acid was either cDNA or gDNA, and it came from T cells, B-cell-depleted T cells, or PBMCs.

Authors' data handling: Researchers report that nucleated cell counts were estimated from reference gene primer amplification. Using immunoSEQ multiplex PCR, the repertoire was profiled, and TCRdb retains in-frame clones only, with some absent. Clone size and V and J calls were adopted from that table, with D and trimming inferred from the DNA. The sample records 200,000 to 250,000 clones, around 86% being singletons. The TCR sequence derives from a man between 60 and 70 years old who had recovered from COVID-19. Sequencing used peripheral blood. The rearrangement uses TRBV7-6 and TRBJ1-3, with D possibly TRBD1 on 5 matching bases. The DNA of the CDR3 is TGTGCCAGCAGCTTAGCAAGAACCAGGGCTTCTGGAAACACCATATATTTT. This translates into CASSLARTRASGNTIYF.